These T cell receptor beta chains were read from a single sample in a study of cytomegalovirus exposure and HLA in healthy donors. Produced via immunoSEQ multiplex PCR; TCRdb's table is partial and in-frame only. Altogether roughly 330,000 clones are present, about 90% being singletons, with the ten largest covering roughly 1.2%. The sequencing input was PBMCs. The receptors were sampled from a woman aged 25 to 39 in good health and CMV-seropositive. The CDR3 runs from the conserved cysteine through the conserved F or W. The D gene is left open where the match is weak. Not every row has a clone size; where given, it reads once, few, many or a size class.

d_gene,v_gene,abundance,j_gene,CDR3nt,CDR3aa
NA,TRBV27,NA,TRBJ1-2,TGTGCCAGCAGTTTCTCAGGGTTAGCTAACTATGGCTACACCTTC,CASSFSGLANYGYTF
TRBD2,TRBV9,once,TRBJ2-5,TGTGCCAGCAGCGTAGCGGGGGGGGAAGAGACCCAGTACTTC,CASSVAGGEETQYF
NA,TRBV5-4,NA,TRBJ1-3,TGTGCCAGCAGCACCAGGGGTCTCTCTGGAAACACCATATATTTT,CASSTRGLSGNTIYF
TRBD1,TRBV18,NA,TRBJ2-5,TGTGCCAGCGCCGGGACAGGGTACGAGACCCAGTACTTC,CASAGTGYETQYF
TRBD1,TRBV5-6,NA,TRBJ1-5,TGTGCCAGCAGCCGAGACAGGGTCAATCAGCCCCAGCATTTT,CASSRDRVNQPQHF
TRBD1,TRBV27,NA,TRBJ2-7,TGTGCCAGCAGTTTTACAGGGGTGCCAAACTACGAGCAGTACTTC,CASSFTGVPNYEQYF
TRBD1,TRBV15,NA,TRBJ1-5,TGTGCCACCAGCAGAGGGACAGGGAATAGCAATCAGCCCCAGCATTTT,CATSRGTGNSNQPQHF
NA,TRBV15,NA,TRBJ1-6,TGTGCCACCAGCAGAGTGGTAGGGAGCTCCTATAATTCACCCCTCCACTTT,CATSRVVGSSYNSPLHF
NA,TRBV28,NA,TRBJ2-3,TGTGCCAGCAGTTTAGGGGATACGCAGTATTTT,CASSLGDTQYF
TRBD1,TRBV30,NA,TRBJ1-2,TGTGCCTGGAATCGGGACAGGGGGCAAAATGGCTACACCTTC,CAWNRDRGQNGYTF
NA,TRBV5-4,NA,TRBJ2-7,TGTGCCAGCAGCCTGACCGGACTCTCCTACGAGCAGTACTTC,CASSLTGLSYEQYF
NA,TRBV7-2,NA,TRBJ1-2,TGTGCCAGCAGCTTAGTTCCAGATATATACTATGGCTACACCTTC,CASSLVPDIYYGYTF
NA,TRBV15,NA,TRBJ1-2,TGTGCCACCAGCAGAGGGGAGGGGTGGTCCTCCCACTTC,CATSRGEGWSSHF
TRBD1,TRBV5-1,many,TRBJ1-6,TGCGCCAGCAGCATCGGACAGGCAAGGGACCTCCACTTT,CASSIGQARDLHF
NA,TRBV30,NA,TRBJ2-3,TGTGCCTGGAGTGATACAGTCAGTTCCACCACAGATACGCAGTATTTT,CAWSDTVSSTTDTQYF
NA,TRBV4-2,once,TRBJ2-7,TGTGCCAGCATCTACAAAGAAACCCCCTACGAGCAGTACTTC,CASIYKETPYEQYF
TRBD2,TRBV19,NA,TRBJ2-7,TGTGCCAGTTCGGGAGGAACCTACGAGCAGTACTTC,CASSGGTYEQYF
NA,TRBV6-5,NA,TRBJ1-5,TGTGCCAGCAGCGGGAGGGGAAACAGCAATCAGCCCCAGCATTTT,CASSGRGNSNQPQHF
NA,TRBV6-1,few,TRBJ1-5,TGTGCCAGCAGTGAAGGTCGGGGGCAGGGGAACAATCAGCCCCAGCATTTT,CASSEGRGQGNNQPQHF
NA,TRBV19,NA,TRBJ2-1,TGTGCCAGTAGTATCTTAACAGATGAGCAGTTCTTC,CASSILTDEQFF
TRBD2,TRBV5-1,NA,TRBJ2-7,TGCGCCAGCAGCCAAGCGGGAGGACGAGGCGAGCAGTACTTC,CASSQAGGRGEQYF
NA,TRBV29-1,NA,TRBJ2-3,TGCAGCGTTGAAGTTAAGACGGGCACAGATACGCAGTATTTT,CSVEVKTGTDTQYF
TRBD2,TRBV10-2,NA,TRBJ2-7,TGCGCCAGCAGACGCCGGACTAGCTCCGACGAGCAGTACTTC,CASRRRTSSDEQYF
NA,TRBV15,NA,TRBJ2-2,TGTGCCACCAGCAGAGATGGAAGTCTGGGGACCGGGGAGCTGTTTTTT,CATSRDGSLGTGELFF
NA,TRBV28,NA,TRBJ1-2,TGTGCCAGCAGTTTACCCCAAGGGTTCTATGGCTACACCTTC,CASSLPQGFYGYTF
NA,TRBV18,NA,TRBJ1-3,TGTGCCAGCTCACCAGGGGGTTCCACTGGAAACACCATATATTTT,CASSPGGSTGNTIYF
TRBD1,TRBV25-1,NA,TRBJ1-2,TGTGCCAGCAGTCTCGGGACAGGGAGAGGCTACACCTTC,CASSLGTGRGYTF
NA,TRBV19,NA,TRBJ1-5,TGTGCCAGTAGTATTCTAGGTGGGCGGACGGGCAATCAGCCCCAGCATTTT,CASSILGGRTGNQPQHF
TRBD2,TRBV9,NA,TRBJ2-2,TGTGCCAGCAGCGTGACTAGCGATTTCACCGGGGAGCTGTTTTTT,CASSVTSDFTGELFF
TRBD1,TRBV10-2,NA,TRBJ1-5,TGCGCCAGCGCCGGGACAGGTTATCAGCCCCAGCATTTT,CASAGTGYQPQHF
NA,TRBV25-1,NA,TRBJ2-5,TGTGCCAGCAGTGATGGTCGGGCTACGGGTCGGGAGACCCAGTACTTC,CASSDGRATGRETQYF
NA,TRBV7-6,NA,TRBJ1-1,TGTGCCAGCAGCTTAGCGACAGACCTAAACACTGAAGCTTTCTTT,CASSLATDLNTEAFF
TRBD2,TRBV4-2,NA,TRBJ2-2,TGTGCCAGCAGCCAAGAAGGGACTAGCGGGGGGGCCGCCGGGGAGCTGTTTTTT,CASSQEGTSGGAAGELFF
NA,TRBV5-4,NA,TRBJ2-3,TGTGCCAGCGTCCCACCTAGCACAGATACGCAGTATTTT,CASVPPSTDTQYF
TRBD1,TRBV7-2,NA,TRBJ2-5,TGTGCCAGCAGCTTGGACGGACCAGGGGGGACCCAGTACTTC,CASSLDGPGGTQYF
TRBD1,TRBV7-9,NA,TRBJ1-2,TGTGCCAGCAGCTCGGACAGGATCTATGGCTACACCTTC,CASSSDRIYGYTF
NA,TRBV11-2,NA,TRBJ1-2,TGTGCCAGCAGCTTAGGTGGGGATTTCCTCTATGGCTACACCTTC,CASSLGGDFLYGYTF
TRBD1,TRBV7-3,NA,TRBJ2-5,TGTGCCAGCAGCCACGACAGGGGAGAGACCCAGTACTTC,CASSHDRGETQYF
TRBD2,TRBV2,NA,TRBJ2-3,TGTGCCAGCAGTGTTATCGGGACTAGCAGGGTAGATACGCAGTATTTT,CASSVIGTSRVDTQYF
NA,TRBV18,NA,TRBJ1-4,TGTGCCAGCTCAATTGGCAGAAATGAAAAACTGTTTTTT,CASSIGRNEKLFF
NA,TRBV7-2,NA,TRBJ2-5,TGTGCCAGCAGCCCATGGGGCGGGGACCAAGAGACCCAGTACTTC,CASSPWGGDQETQYF
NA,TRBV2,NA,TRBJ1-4,TGTGCCAGCAGGCGGCCCAGTCCAACTAATGAAAAACTGTTTTTT,CASRRPSPTNEKLFF
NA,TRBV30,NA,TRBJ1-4,TGTGCCTGGACCCCGACCTTCGACACACTGTTTTTT,CAWTPTFDTLFF
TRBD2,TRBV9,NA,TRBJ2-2,TGTGCCAGCACCGTTGGCGGGAGGAACACCGGGGAGCTGTTTTTT,CASTVGGRNTGELFF
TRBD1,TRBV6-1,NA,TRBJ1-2,TGTGCCAGCAGTGAAGTGACAGGGGCCTTTAACTATGGCTACACCTTC,CASSEVTGAFNYGYTF
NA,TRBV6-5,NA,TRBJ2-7,TGTGCCAGCAGTTACTCCTCTCCTAGGGGCGAGCAGTACTTC,CASSYSSPRGEQYF
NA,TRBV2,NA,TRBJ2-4,TGTGCCAGCAGTCCCGAGGAGGGTTTCGGCGGGGCCAAAAACATTCAGTACTTC,CASSPEEGFGGAKNIQYF
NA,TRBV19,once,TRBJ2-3,TGTGCCAGTAGTATCCCCGGCTCCGCAGATACGCAGTATTTT,CASSIPGSADTQYF
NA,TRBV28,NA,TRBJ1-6,TGTGCCAGCAGTTTAGGGTCACCCCTCCACTTT,CASSLGSPLHF
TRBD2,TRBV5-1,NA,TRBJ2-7,TGCGCCAGCAGCTTGGGACGGGAGGCGTTTTACGAGCAGTACTTC,CASSLGREAFYEQYF
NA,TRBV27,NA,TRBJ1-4,TGTGCCAGCAGTTTATCAGGGGCGCGTGAAAAACTGTTTTTT,CASSLSGAREKLFF
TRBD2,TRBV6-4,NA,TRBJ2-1,TGTGCCAGCAGTGTTCTAGCGGGAGGTGAGCAGTTCTTC,CASSVLAGGEQFF
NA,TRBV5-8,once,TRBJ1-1,TGTGCCAGCAGCTTGGGGACTGAAGCTTTCTTT,CASSLGTEAFF
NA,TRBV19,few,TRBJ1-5,TGTGCCAGTAGTGAGGGTAATGCTAGCAATCAGCCCCAGCATTTT,CASSEGNASNQPQHF